This entry features one T cell receptor (beta chain) sequence. Data came from immunoSEQ multiplex PCR; TCRdb stores just in-frame clones and leaves some out. The sample lists around 190,000 clones, 88% occurring once. V was pared by 0 bases and J by 5 bases, with 11 bases between. This CDR3 comprises 14 residues. CDR1 is LNHNV, CDR2 YYDKDF, per germline (reference sequence). This specimen belongs to a study of blood T cell repertoires in COVID-19. The rearrangement uses TRBV15 and TRBJ2-7; D is perhaps TRBD2 (5 bases). Sequenced: peripheral blood. The origin of this receptor is a human donor in a cohort sampled during active COVID-19. The CDR3 DNA sequence: TGTGCCACCAGCAGAGAGGAGGATACCGACGAGCAGTACTTC. The encoded protein is CATSREEDTDEQYF.